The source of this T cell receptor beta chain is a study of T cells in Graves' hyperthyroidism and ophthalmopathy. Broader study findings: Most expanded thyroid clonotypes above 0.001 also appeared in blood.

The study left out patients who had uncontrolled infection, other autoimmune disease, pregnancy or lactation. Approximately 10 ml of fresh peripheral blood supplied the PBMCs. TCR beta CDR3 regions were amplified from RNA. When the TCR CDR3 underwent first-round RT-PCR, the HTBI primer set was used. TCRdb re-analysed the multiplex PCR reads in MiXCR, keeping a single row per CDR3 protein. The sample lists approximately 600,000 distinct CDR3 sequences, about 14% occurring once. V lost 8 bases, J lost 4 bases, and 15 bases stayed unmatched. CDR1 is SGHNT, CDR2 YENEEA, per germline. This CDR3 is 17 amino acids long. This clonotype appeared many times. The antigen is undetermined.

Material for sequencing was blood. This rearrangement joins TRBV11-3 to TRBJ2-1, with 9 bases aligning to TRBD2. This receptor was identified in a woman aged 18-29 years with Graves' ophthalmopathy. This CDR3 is CASPPSASGTYYNEQFF. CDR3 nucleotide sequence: TGTGCCAGCCCGCCGTCGGCTAGCGGGACATATTACAATGAGCAGTTCTTC.